This is a list of T cell receptor beta chains from one sample in a study of blood T cell repertoires in COVID-19. Sequencing used immunoSEQ multiplex PCR; TCRdb keeps in-frame clones, though not all of them. This sample has more than 300,000 clones, with 86% found just once. The sequenced sample was peripheral blood. Source of these receptors: a woman aged 45 to 65 with acute or convalescent COVID-19. Both conserved end residues are part of each CDR3. A D gene is named only where the DNA matches it firmly. Expanded clones get a size class; other rows say once, few or many, or leave the size out.

V	J	D	size	CDR3	DNA
TRBV7-8	TRBJ2-7	-	many	CASSSGQFSEQYF	TGTGCCAGCAGCAGCGGACAGTTCTCAGAGCAGTACTTC
TRBV2	TRBJ2-2	TRBD1	-	CASSGTGVVGELFF	TGTGCCAGCTCCGGGACAGGGGTGGTCGGGGAGCTGTTTTTT
TRBV11-2	TRBJ1-2	-	-	CASSPLSHYGYTF	TGTGCCAGCAGCCCTTTGTCCCACTATGGCTACACCTTC
TRBV4-2	TRBJ1-2	-	-	CASSQRMGGYGYTF	TGTGCCAGCAGCCAGCGAATGGGGGGCTATGGCTACACCTTC
TRBV7-9	TRBJ1-4	-	few	CASSRFRGENNEKLFF	TGTGCCAGCAGCCGATTCAGGGGCGAGAATAATGAAAAACTGTTTTTT
TRBV24-1	TRBJ1-1	TRBD1	-	CATSATTGLNTEAFF	TGTGCCACCAGTGCCACGACAGGGCTGAACACTGAAGCTTTCTTT
TRBV15	TRBJ2-7	TRBD2	-	CATSREPGGTTYEQYF	TGTGCCACCAGCAGAGAGCCGGGCGGGACTACCTACGAGCAGTACTTC
TRBV19	TRBJ2-7	-	-	CASSIGQASYEQYF	TGTGCCAGTAGTATAGGCCAAGCCTCCTACGAGCAGTACTTC
TRBV29-1	TRBJ2-7	TRBD2	-	CSVGSSGIYEQYF	TGCAGCGTTGGGAGTAGCGGGATATACGAGCAGTACTTC
TRBV18	TRBJ1-2	TRBD1	-	CASSLLGQGDYGYTF	TGTGCCAGCTCACTACTGGGACAGGGGGACTATGGCTACACCTTC
TRBV6-1	TRBJ1-2	TRBD1	-	CASSPDRVYYGYTF	TGTGCCAGCAGTCCCGACAGGGTATACTATGGCTACACCTTC
TRBV7-2	TRBJ2-1	TRBD2	-	CAGRGDSSYNEQFF	TGTGCCGGACGGGGGGACTCCTCCTACAATGAGCAGTTCTTC
TRBV7-9	TRBJ1-3	-	-	CASSTDSGNTIYF	TGTGCCAGCAGCACGGACAGCGGAAACACCATATATTTT
TRBV5-1	TRBJ1-2	-	-	CASSLVIQGGYTF	TGCGCCAGCAGCTTGGTCATCCAGGGCGGCTACACCTTC
TRBV11-2	TRBJ2-2	-	-	CASSLDPLLTGELFF	TGTGCCAGCAGCTTAGACCCTCTGTTGACCGGGGAGCTGTTTTTT
TRBV6-5	TRBJ1-5	-	-	CATSRGGQPQHF	TGTGCCACCTCCCGGGGGGGTCAGCCCCAGCATTTT